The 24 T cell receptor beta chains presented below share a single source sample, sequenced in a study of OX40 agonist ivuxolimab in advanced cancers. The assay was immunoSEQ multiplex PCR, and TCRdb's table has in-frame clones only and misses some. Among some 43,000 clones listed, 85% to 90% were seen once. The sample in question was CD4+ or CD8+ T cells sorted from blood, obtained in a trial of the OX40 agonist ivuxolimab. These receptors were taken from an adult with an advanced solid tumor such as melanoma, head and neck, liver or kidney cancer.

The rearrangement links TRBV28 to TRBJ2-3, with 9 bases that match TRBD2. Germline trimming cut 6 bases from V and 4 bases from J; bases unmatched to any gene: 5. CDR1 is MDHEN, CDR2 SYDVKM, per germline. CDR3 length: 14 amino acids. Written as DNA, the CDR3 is TGTGCCAGCAGCCGGCTAGCGGGACCAGATACGCAGTATTTT. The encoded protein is CASSRLAGPDTQYF.

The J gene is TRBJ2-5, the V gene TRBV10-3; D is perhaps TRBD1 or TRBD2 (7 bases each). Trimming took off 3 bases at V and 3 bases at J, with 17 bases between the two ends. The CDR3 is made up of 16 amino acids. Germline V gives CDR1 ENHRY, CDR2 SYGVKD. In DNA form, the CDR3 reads TGTGCCATCAGTGACCCAGGGAGGGGGCGCGAAGAGACCCAGTACTTC. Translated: CAISDPGRGREETQYF.

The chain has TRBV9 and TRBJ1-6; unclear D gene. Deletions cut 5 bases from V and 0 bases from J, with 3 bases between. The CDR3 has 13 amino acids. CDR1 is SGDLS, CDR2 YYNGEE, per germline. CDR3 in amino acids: CASRSSYNSPLHF. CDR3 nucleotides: TGTGCCAGCAGGAGCTCCTATAATTCACCCCTCCACTTT.

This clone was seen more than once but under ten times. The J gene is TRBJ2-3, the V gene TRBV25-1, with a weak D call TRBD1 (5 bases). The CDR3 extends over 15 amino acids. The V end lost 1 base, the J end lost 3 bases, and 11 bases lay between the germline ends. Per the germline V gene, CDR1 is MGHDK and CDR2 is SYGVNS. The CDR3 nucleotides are TGTGCCAGCAGTGAATCGGTCAGGGTAACAGATACGCAGTATTTT. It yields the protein CASSESVRVTDTQYF.

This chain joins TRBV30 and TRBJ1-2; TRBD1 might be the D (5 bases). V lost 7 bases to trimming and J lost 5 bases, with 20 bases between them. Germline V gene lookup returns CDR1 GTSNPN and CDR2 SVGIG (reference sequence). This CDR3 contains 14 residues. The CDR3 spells CALPRTRALYGYTF. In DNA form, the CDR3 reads TGTGCCTTGCCCCGGACAAGGGCCCTTTATGGCTACACCTTC.

CDR3 coding DNA: TGCGCCAGCAGCCAAGATGGGGTGAGAAAGCAGCCCCAGCATTTT. Translating it yields CASSQDGVRKQPQHF. This sequence joins TRBV4-3 and TRBJ1-5; D gene unclear. The CDR3 consists of 15 residues. Per the germline V gene, CDR1 is LGHNA and CDR2 is YSLEER. Between the trimmed V and J ends, which lost 0 bases and 7 bases, there was a span of 13 bases.

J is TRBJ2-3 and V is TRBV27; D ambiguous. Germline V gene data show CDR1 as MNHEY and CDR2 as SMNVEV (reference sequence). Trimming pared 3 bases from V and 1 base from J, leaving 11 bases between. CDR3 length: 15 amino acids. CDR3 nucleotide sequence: TGTGCCAGCAGTTTTAACGGTCCAGGCACAGATACGCAGTATTTT. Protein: CASSFNGPGTDTQYF.

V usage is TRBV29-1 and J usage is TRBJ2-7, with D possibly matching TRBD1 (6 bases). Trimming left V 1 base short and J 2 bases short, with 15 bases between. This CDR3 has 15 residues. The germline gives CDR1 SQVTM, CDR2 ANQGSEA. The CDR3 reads CSVEGTPRGPYEQYF. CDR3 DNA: TGCAGCGTTGAAGGTACTCCCAGGGGCCCCTACGAGCAGTACTTC.

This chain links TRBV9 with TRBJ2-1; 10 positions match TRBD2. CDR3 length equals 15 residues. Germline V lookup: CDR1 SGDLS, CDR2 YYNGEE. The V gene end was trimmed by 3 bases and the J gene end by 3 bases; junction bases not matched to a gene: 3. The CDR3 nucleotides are TGTGCCAGCAGCGCCACTAGCGGGGACTACAATGAGCAGTTCTTC. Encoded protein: CASSATSGDYNEQFF.

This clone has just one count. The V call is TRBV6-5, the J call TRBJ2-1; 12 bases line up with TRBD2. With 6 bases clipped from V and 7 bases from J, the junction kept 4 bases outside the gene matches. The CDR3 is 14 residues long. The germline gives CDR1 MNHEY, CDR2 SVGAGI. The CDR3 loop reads CASRVTSGSNEQFF. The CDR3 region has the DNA TGTGCCAGCAGGGTGACTAGCGGGAGTAATGAGCAGTTCTTC.

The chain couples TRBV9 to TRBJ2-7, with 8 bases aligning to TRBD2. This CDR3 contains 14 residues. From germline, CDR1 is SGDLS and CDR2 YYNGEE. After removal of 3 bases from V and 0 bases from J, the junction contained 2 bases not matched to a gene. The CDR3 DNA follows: TGTGCCAGCAGCGGCGGGGGGAGCTCCTACGAGCAGTACTTC. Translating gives CASSGGGSSYEQYF.

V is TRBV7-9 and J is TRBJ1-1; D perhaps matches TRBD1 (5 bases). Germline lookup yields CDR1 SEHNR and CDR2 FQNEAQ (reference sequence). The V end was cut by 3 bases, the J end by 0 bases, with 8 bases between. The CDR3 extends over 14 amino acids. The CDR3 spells CASSLGRMNTEAFF. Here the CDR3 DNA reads TGTGCCAGCAGCTTGGGACGGATGAACACTGAAGCTTTCTTT.

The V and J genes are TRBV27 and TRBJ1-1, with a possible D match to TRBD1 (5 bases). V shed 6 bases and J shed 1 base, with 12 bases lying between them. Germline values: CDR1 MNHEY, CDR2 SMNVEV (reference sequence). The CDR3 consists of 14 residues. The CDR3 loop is CASRPGFSNTEAFF. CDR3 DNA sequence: TGTGCCAGCAGGCCAGGGTTTTCGAACACTGAAGCTTTCTTT.

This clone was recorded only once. The CDR3 spells CASSQNRVGQKSYEQYF. DNA of the CDR3: TGCGCCAGCAGTCAAAACCGGGTCGGACAGAAATCCTACGAGCAGTACTTC. This chain links TRBV23-1 with TRBJ2-7, with a tentative D call TRBD1 (6 bases). TRBV23-1 carries the ORF label, with uncertain function. The CDR3 sequence is 17 residues long. V was cut by 2 bases and J by 1 base, with 18 bases left in between.

This CDR3 is CASSFKAGGPETQYF. The CDR3 bases are TGTGCCAGCAGCTTTAAGGCGGGAGGGCCAGAGACCCAGTACTTC. The chain employs TRBV7-6 and TRBJ2-5; 9 bases agree with TRBD2. This CDR3 comprises 15 residues. With V trimmed by 3 bases and J by 4 bases, 6 bases remained unmatched. Germline CDR1 is SGHVS and CDR2 is FNYEAQ.

The CDR3 nucleotides read TGTGCCAGCAGCTCGGGACAGGGGTTGAATGAGCAGTTCTTC. Translating it yields CASSSGQGLNEQFF. This chain links TRBV7-9 with TRBJ2-1; 10 nucleotides match TRBD1. The CDR3 loop spans 14 amino acids. Germline values: CDR1 SEHNR, CDR2 FQNEAQ (reference sequence). Trimming removed 4 bases from V and 7 bases from J; junction bases left unmatched: 4.

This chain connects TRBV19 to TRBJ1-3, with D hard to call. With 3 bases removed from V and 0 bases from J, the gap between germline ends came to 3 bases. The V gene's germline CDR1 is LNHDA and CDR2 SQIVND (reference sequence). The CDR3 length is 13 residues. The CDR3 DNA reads TGTGCCAGTAGTATGAGCTCTGGAAACACCATATATTTT. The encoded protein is CASSMSSGNTIYF.

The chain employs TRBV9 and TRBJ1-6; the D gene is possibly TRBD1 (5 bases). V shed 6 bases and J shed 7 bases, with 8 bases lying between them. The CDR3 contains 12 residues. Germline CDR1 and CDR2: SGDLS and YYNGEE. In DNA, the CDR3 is TGTGCCAGCAAGGGGCACAATTCACCCCTCCACTTT. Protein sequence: CASKGHNSPLHF.

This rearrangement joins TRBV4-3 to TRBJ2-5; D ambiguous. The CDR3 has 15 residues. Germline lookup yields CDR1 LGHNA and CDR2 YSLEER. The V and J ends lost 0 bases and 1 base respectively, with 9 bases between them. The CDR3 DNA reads TGCGCCAGCAGCCAAGATCGGAGCCTCCAAGAGACCCAGTACTTC. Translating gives CASSQDRSLQETQYF.

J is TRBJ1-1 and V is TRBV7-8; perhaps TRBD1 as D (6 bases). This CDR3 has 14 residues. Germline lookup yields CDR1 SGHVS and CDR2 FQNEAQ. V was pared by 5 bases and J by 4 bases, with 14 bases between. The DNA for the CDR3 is TGTGCCAGCAGCAACGAGGGGGGTGTCACTGAAGCTTTCTTT. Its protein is CASSNEGGVTEAFF.

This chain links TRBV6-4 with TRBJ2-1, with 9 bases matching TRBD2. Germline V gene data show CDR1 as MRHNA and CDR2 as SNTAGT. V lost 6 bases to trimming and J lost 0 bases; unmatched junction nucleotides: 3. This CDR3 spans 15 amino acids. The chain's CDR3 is CASRMTSGSYNEQFF. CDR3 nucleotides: TGTGCCAGCAGGATGACTAGCGGCTCCTACAATGAGCAGTTCTTC.

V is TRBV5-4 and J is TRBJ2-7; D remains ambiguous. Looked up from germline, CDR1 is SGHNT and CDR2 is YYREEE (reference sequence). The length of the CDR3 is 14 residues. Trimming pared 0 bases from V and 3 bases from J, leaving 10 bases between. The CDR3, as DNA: TGTGCCAGCAGCTTGGTTGAAAAACACTACGAGCAGTACTTC. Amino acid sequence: CASSLVEKHYEQYF. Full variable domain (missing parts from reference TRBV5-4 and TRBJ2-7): ETGVTQSPTHLIKTRGQQVTLRCSSQSGHNTVSWYQQALGQGPQFIFQYYREEENGRGNFPPRFSGLQFPNYSSELNVNALELDDSALYLCASSLVEKHYEQYFGPGTRLTVT.

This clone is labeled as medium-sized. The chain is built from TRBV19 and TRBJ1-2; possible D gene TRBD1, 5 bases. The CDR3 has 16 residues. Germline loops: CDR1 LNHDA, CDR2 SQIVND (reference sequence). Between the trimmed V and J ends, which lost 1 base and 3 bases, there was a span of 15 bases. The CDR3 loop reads CASSIGGRVSDYGYTF. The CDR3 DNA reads TGTGCCAGTAGTATAGGGGGCAGGGTGAGCGACTATGGCTACACCTTC.

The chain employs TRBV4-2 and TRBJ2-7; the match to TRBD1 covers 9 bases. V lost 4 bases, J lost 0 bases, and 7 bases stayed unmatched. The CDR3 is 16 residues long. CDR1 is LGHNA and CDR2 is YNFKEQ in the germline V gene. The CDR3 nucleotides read TGTGCCAGCAGCCGTGGGGGACAGGGAAGCTCCTACGAGCAGTACTTC. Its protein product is CASSRGGQGSSYEQYF.